The 24 T cell receptor beta chains below all came from one sample that was sequenced in a study of shared clonotypes between healthy human individuals. Profiling relied on immunoSEQ multiplex PCR, and the TCRdb table lists in-frame clones only, not all of them. In the table there are hundreds of thousands of clones, 60% to 75% of which are singletons. The sample comprised memory CD4+ T cells sorted from blood. Subset of the sample: CD45RA-negative fraction. These receptors were obtained from a woman aged 25 to 39 in good health.

V is TRBV7-2 and J is TRBJ2-7; 8 positions agree with TRBD2. The V gene's germline CDR1 is SGHTA and CDR2 FQGNSA. Trimming removed 5 bases from V and 6 bases from J; junction bases left unmatched: 6. CDR3 size: 13 residues. CDR3 DNA: TGTGCCAGCAGCACTTTGCTAGCGGGCGAGCAGTACTTC. Its protein is CASSTLLAGEQYF.

The chain employs TRBV7-2 and TRBJ2-2; a possible D gene is TRBD2 (5 bases). The CDR3 has 17 amino acids. CDR1 is SGHTA, CDR2 FQGNSA, per germline. V lost 5 bases and J 1 base, leaving 17 bases between the germline ends. The DNA for the CDR3 is TGTGCCAGCAGCCTCATGGCCGGACTTGGGAACACCGGGGAGCTGTTTTTT. Translation gives CASSLMAGLGNTGELFF. The full variable domain, in which reference TRBV7-2 and TRBJ2-2 provide the parts outside the CDR3, is GAGVSQSPSNKVTEKGKDVELRCDPISGHTALYWYRQSLGQGLEFLIYFQGNSAPDKSGLPSDRFSAERTGGSVSTLTIQRTQQEDSAVYLCASSLMAGLGNTGELFFGEGSRLTVL.

V gene TRBV10-2 combines with J gene TRBJ1-5; D uncertain. Germline lookup yields CDR1 WSHSY and CDR2 SAAADI. Between the trimmed V and J ends, which lost 3 bases and 4 bases, there was a span of 10 bases. The CDR3 extends over 14 amino acids. CDR3 DNA: TGCGCCAGCAGTGACAGGTCCTATAATCAGCCCCAGCATTTT. Translating it yields CASSDRSYNQPQHF.

This clone was detected only once. V is TRBV11-2 and J is TRBJ2-7; TRBD1 matches at 11 bases. J was trimmed by 4 bases and V by 3 bases; bases with no gene match: 5. In germline, CDR1 is SGHAT, CDR2 FQNNGV. This CDR3 is built from 15 residues. In DNA form, the CDR3 reads TGTGCCAGCAGCTTCAGCGGACAGGGGGCGTACGAGCAGTACTTC. Its protein is CASSFSGQGAYEQYF.

The rearrangement uses TRBV4-1 and TRBJ2-1; a possible D gene is TRBD2 (6 bases). V shed 0 bases and J shed 0 bases, with 9 bases lying between them. The CDR3 is 16 amino acids. Looked up from germline, CDR1 is MGHRA and CDR2 is YSYEKL. The CDR3 bases are TGCGCCAGCAGCCAAGATCGCGGGGTCTCCTACAATGAGCAGTTCTTC. The encoded protein is CASSQDRGVSYNEQFF.

The chain uses TRBV19 and TRBJ2-1; possibly TRBD1 for D (5 bases). This CDR3 has 15 amino acids. CDR1 is LNHDA and CDR2 is SQIVND in the germline V gene (reference sequence). Trimming shortened V by 2 bases and J by 9 bases, and 17 bases separated the two germline ends. CDR3 in amino acids: CASSILGAQNTEQFF. CDR3 in DNA: TGTGCCAGTAGTATATTAGGGGCCCAGAACACTGAGCAGTTCTTC.

V is TRBV10-1 and J is TRBJ2-5, with 11 nucleotides matching TRBD2. Unmatched junction bases numbered 2, after V lost 5 bases and J lost 0 bases. CDR1 and CDR2 (germline): WNHNN, SYGVQD (reference sequence). This CDR3 contains 15 residues. CDR3 nucleotides: TGCGCCAGCAGTCCGGGACTAGCGGACCAAGAGACCCAGTACTTC. This encodes CASSPGLADQETQYF.

The chain combines TRBV19 with TRBJ1-1; 9 nucleotides align to TRBD1. Germline CDR1 LNHDA, CDR2 SQIVND (reference sequence). J was trimmed by 1 base and V by 7 bases; bases with no gene match: 4. This CDR3 comprises 14 residues. This CDR3 is CASMMDRGNTEAFF. The CDR3 DNA reads TGTGCCAGTATGATGGACAGGGGGAACACTGAAGCTTTCTTT.

The chain joins TRBV7-9 to TRBJ2-7; 11 nucleotides match TRBD2. With V trimmed by 5 bases and J by 4 bases, 7 bases remained unmatched. The CDR3 runs 15 residues. The germline gives CDR1 SEHNR, CDR2 FQNEAQ (reference sequence). CDR3 protein: CASSGTSGSTYEQYF. CDR3 DNA sequence: TGTGCCAGCAGCGGGACTAGCGGTAGCACGTACGAGCAGTACTTC.

The chain employs TRBV7-7 and TRBJ2-7, with 9 bases identical to TRBD2. J gave up 6 bases and V 1 base, and 7 bases lay outside the gene matches. The CDR3 runs to 15 residues. CDR1 is SSHAT and CDR2 is FNYEAQ in the germline V gene (reference sequence). CDR3: CASSLDIAGVGEQYF. CDR3 bases: TGTGCCAGCAGCTTAGATATAGCGGGAGTAGGCGAGCAGTACTTC.

The chain uses TRBV19 and TRBJ1-4; D remains unclear. V lost 4 bases and J 10 bases, leaving 16 bases between the germline ends. CDR3 length equals 14 residues. Per the germline V gene, CDR1 is LNHDA and CDR2 is SQIVND (reference sequence). This chain's CDR3 is CASSNPGREGKLFF. Written as DNA, the CDR3 is TGTGCCAGTAGTAACCCCGGGAGAGAGGGAAAACTGTTTTTT. Supplemented by reference TRBV19 and TRBJ1-4, the full variable domain reads DGGITQSPKYLFRKEGQNVTLSCEQNLNHDAMYWYRQDPGQGLRLIYYSQIVNDFQKGDIAEGYSVSREKKESFPLTVTSAQKNPTAFYLCASSNPGREGKLFFGSGTQLSVL.

The V and J genes are TRBV28 and TRBJ2-1; D ambiguous. Germline CDR1 is MDHEN and CDR2 is SYDVKM. Trimming pared 5 bases from V and 0 bases from J, leaving 14 bases between. The CDR3 is 16 residues long. CDR3 DNA sequence: TGTGCCAGCAGTCCACCGGGCCAGAGCTCCTACAATGAGCAGTTCTTC. Translation gives CASSPPGQSSYNEQFF.

J is TRBJ2-7 and V is TRBV4-2, with TRBD2 matching over 7 bases. Germline lookup yields CDR1 LGHNA and CDR2 YNFKEQ. The CDR3 length is 17 residues. Germline trimming cut 0 bases from V and 0 bases from J; bases unmatched to any gene: 8. CDR3 nucleotides: TGTGCCAGCAGCCAAGAGGTACTAGCGAACCCCTCCTACGAGCAGTACTTC. This gives the protein CASSQEVLANPSYEQYF.

V is TRBV4-2 and J is TRBJ2-4; the match to TRBD2 covers 7 bases. The CDR3 has 14 residues. J lost 8 bases, V lost 2 bases, and 6 bases had no gene match. Germline CDR1 and CDR2: LGHNA and YNFKEQ. Here the CDR3 reads CASSQRRERDIQYF. The CDR3 region has the DNA TGTGCCAGCAGCCAAAGGCGGGAGCGGGACATTCAGTACTTC.

This chain links TRBV2 with TRBJ1-4; D is unclear. V lost 4 bases and J 12 bases, leaving 15 bases between the germline ends. CDR1 is SNHLY and CDR2 is FYNNEI in the germline V gene. This CDR3 comprises 13 residues. The chain's CDR3 is CASSVDAHMQLFF. CDR3 bases: TGTGCCAGCAGTGTGGATGCCCATATGCAACTGTTTTTT.

This rearrangement joins TRBV6-1 to TRBJ2-1, with a possible D match to TRBD2 (5 bases). Germline lookup yields CDR1 MNHNS and CDR2 SASEGT. The CDR3 is 14 residues long. With 3 bases removed from V and 10 bases from J, the gap between germline ends came to 16 bases. The DNA of the CDR3 is TGTGCCAGCAGTGATTACGGGAAACAAGGGGAGCAGTTCTTC. Protein product: CASSDYGKQGEQFF.

This clone was seen only a few times. This sequence joins TRBV18 and TRBJ2-5; D is tentatively TRBD1 or TRBD2 (6 bases each). CDR1 and CDR2 (germline): KGHSH, LQKENI. Trimming pared 5 bases from V and 5 bases from J, leaving 18 bases between. This CDR3 comprises 15 residues. CDR3 sequence: CASSINREVGETQYF. In DNA form, the CDR3 reads TGTGCCAGCTCAATCAACAGGGAGGTGGGGGAGACCCAGTACTTC.

As for this clone: A single base separates this from a much larger clone, so it may be a read error. V is TRBV4-1 and J is TRBJ2-1; D call uncertain. V dropped 1 base and J dropped 5 bases, with 6 bases sitting between them. The CDR3 has 13 amino acids. Looked up from germline, CDR1 is MGHRA and CDR2 is YSYEKL. Here the CDR3 DNA reads TGCGCCAGCAGCCAAGTTCAGGACAATGAGCAGTTCTTC. Translation: CASSQVQDNEQFF.

The chain links TRBV7-9 to TRBJ1-1, with no clear D. The V and J ends lost 5 bases and 4 bases respectively, with 5 bases between them. The CDR3 loop spans 11 amino acids. CDR1 SEHNR and CDR2 FQNEAQ come from the germline V gene (reference sequence). The CDR3 here is CASSVGTEAFF. The DNA of the CDR3 is TGTGCCAGCAGCGTGGGCACTGAAGCTTTCTTT.

The J gene is TRBJ2-1, the V gene TRBV27, with D unresolved. V was cut by 0 bases and J by 5 bases, with 17 bases left in between. CDR1 and CDR2 (germline): MNHEY, SMNVEV (reference sequence). This CDR3 has 17 amino acids. CDR3 in amino acids: CASSLSPRPHQNNEQFF. CDR3 in DNA: TGTGCCAGCAGTTTATCTCCCCGCCCTCACCAGAACAATGAGCAGTTCTTC.

This chain connects TRBV4-1 to TRBJ1-1, with 7 bases identical to TRBD1. Trimming at V came to 0 bases and at J to 10 bases, leaving 5 bases not matched to a gene. Germline V gene data show CDR1 as MGHRA and CDR2 as YSYEKL. The CDR3 consists of 13 residues. The chain's CDR3 is CASSQEYGDRAFF. The CDR3 DNA is TGCGCCAGCAGCCAAGAATATGGGGACAGAGCTTTCTTT.

The V gene is TRBV5-1, the J gene TRBJ2-2, with 7 bases identical to TRBD1. The germline V gene has CDR1 SGHRS and CDR2 YFSETQ. J lost 1 base, V lost 5 bases, and 8 bases had no gene match. This CDR3 spans 16 amino acids. CDR3 in DNA: TGCGCCAGCAGAACCTCAGGGGGATTGAACACCGGGGAGCTGTTTTTT. Residues: CASRTSGGLNTGELFF.

The CDR3 nucleotides are TGCGCCAGCAGCCATGACCCCGGGACTACCTACGAGCAGTACTTC. This gives the protein CASSHDPGTTYEQYF. The chain joins TRBV4-1 to TRBJ2-7; 7 bases align to TRBD2. The length of the CDR3 is 15 residues. V lost 3 bases, J lost 2 bases, and 7 bases stayed unmatched. The germline gives CDR1 MGHRA, CDR2 YSYEKL.

V is TRBV27 and J is TRBJ2-7; 9 nucleotides line up with TRBD1. Germline values: CDR1 MNHEY, CDR2 SMNVEV (reference sequence). After removal of 5 bases from V and 3 bases from J, the junction contained 8 bases not matched to a gene. This CDR3 is 15 amino acids long. In DNA form, the CDR3 reads TGTGCCAGCAGTAACAGGGGACAGGGCGGCTACGAGCAGTACTTC. Protein product: CASSNRGQGGYEQYF.